The 27 T cell receptor beta chains below all came from one sample that was sequenced in a study of blood T cell repertoires in COVID-19. Sequencing used immunoSEQ multiplex PCR; TCRdb keeps in-frame clones, though not all of them. The table lists some 140,000 clones, around 82% of them singletons. Source material: peripheral blood. The receptor set was obtained from a man in his sixties with acute or convalescent COVID-19.

The rearrangement uses TRBV5-1 and TRBJ2-3, with a weak D call TRBD1 (6 bases). Per the germline V gene, CDR1 is SGHRS and CDR2 is YFSETQ. Trimming cost V 0 bases and J 3 bases, with 11 bases left between them. This CDR3 contains 15 residues. The CDR3 spells CASSLEQGGTDTQYF. CDR3 in DNA: TGCGCCAGCAGCTTGGAACAGGGCGGGACAGATACGCAGTATTTT. The whole variable domain, filled in from reference TRBV5-1 and TRBJ2-3, reads KAGVTQTPRYLIKTRGQQVTLSCSPISGHRSVSWYQQTPGQGLQFLFEYFSETQRNKGNFPGRFSGRQFSNSRSEMNVSTLELGDSALYLCASSLEQGGTDTQYFGPGTRLTVL.

This clone was detected only a few times. The rearrangement links TRBV29-1 to TRBJ1-2; 8 bases map to TRBD1. The V gene's germline CDR1 is SQVTM and CDR2 ANQGSEA. V lost 6 bases to trimming and J lost 4 bases; unmatched junction nucleotides: 10. The CDR3 length is 14 residues. The CDR3 sequence: CSVETGDRRYGYTF. Written as DNA, the CDR3 is TGCAGCGTCGAGACAGGGGACAGGCGCTATGGCTACACCTTC.

The genes are TRBV6-2 or TRBV6-3 and TRBJ2-3; tentative D call: TRBD2 (5 bases). Germline CDR1 MNHEY, CDR2 SVGEGT. The V end was cut by 2 bases, the J end by 2 bases, with 11 bases between. The CDR3 spans 15 residues. CDR3 sequence: CASSYGSGYTDTQYF. In DNA, the CDR3 is TGTGCCAGCAGTTACGGGAGCGGATACACAGATACGCAGTATTTT.

The chain has TRBV29-1 and TRBJ1-2; D perhaps matches TRBD1 (6 bases). Per germline, CDR1 SQVTM and CDR2 ANQGSEA. V lost 3 bases to trimming and J lost 6 bases, with 17 bases between them. There are 14 residues in the CDR3. DNA of the CDR3: TGCAGCGTTGAGGGGGACACAGGGTCCCATGGCTACACCTTC. As protein: CSVEGDTGSHGYTF.

CDR3: CASSGSRDQPQHF. The CDR3 DNA reads TGTGCCAGCAGCGGTTCGAGAGATCAGCCCCAGCATTTT. V usage is TRBV7-9 and J usage is TRBJ1-5, with D hard to call. V lost 5 bases and J 5 bases, leaving 10 bases between the germline ends. This CDR3 is built from 13 residues. CDR1 and CDR2 from the germline V gene are SEHNR and FQNEAQ (reference sequence).

This chain joins TRBV7-9 and TRBJ2-5; D is possibly TRBD1 (6 bases). V lost 5 bases and J 4 bases, leaving 14 bases between the germline ends. Germline CDR1 SEHNR, CDR2 FQNEAQ (reference sequence). The CDR3 is 14 amino acids. The CDR3 sequence is CASSARTAGETQYF. The CDR3 DNA is TGTGCCAGCAGCGCGAGGACAGCAGGAGAGACCCAGTACTTC.

The J gene is TRBJ2-5, the V gene TRBV7-7; tentative D call: TRBD1 (7 bases). CDR3 length equals 16 residues. Germline V gives CDR1 SSHAT, CDR2 FNYEAQ (reference sequence). Trimming shortened V by 2 bases and J by 1 base, and 14 bases separated the two germline ends. The CDR3 is CASSLIGGGGQETQYF. CDR3 in DNA: TGTGCCAGCAGCTTAATCGGAGGGGGCGGCCAAGAGACCCAGTACTTC.

This clone is classed as medium-sized. The sample carries other DNA sequences with the same CDR3. This chain connects TRBV5-4 to TRBJ2-3; 7 bases fit TRBD1. J gave up 2 bases and V 0 bases, and 3 bases lay outside the gene matches. The CDR3 extends over 15 amino acids. CDR1 and CDR2 (germline): SGHNT, YYREEE (reference sequence). CDR3 region: CASSLDRGFTDTQYF. CDR3 coding DNA: TGTGCCAGCAGCTTGGACAGGGGATTCACAGATACGCAGTATTTT.

V and J are TRBV6-1 and TRBJ2-7; D remains ambiguous. The CDR3 contains 16 residues. Germline CDR1 MNHNS, CDR2 SASEGT. Trimming removed 0 bases at V and 2 bases at J, with 14 bases between. The CDR3 DNA reads as TGTGCCAGCAGTGAAGCGCCGAGTCTGGTGGCCTACGAGCAGTACTTC. Translation: CASSEAPSLVAYEQYF.

The chain is built from TRBV2 and TRBJ2-5; D call uncertain. Germline V gives CDR1 SNHLY, CDR2 FYNNEI. Trimming took 4 bases from V and 3 from J, leaving 3 bases between them. This CDR3 is built from 11 residues. The CDR3 region is CASSGEETQYF. CDR3 in DNA: TGTGCCAGCAGTGGAGAAGAGACCCAGTACTTC. Full variable domain (missing parts from reference TRBV2 and TRBJ2-5): EPEVTQTPSHQVTQMGQEVILRCVPISNHLYFYWYRQILGQKVEFLVSFYNNEISEKSEIFDDQFSVERPDGSNFTLKIRSTKLEDSAMYFCASSGEETQYFGPGTRLLVL.

The chain joins TRBV11-2 to TRBJ1-1, with D hard to call. V was cut by 6 bases and J by 7 bases, with 15 bases left in between. Germline V lookup: CDR1 SGHAT, CDR2 FQNNGV. The CDR3 extends over 13 amino acids. The CDR3 DNA sequence: TGTGCCAGCAGTCGCCATCCGGTCATTGAAGCTTTCTTT. Its protein product is CASSRHPVIEAFF.

The chain uses TRBV29-1 and TRBJ1-1; no definite D call. The ends were cut back, 6 bases at V and 2 bases at J, with 4 bases in the middle. This CDR3 has 10 amino acids. Per the germline V gene, CDR1 is SQVTM and CDR2 is ANQGSEA. CDR3 coding DNA: TGCAGCGTATATAACACTGAAGCTTTCTTT. Protein sequence: CSVYNTEAFF. The full variable domain, in which reference TRBV29-1 and TRBJ1-1 provide the parts outside the CDR3, is SAVISQKPSRDICQRGTSLTIQCQVDSQVTMMFWYRQQPGQSLTLIATANQGSEATYESGFVIDKFPISRPNLTFSTLTVSNMSPEDSSIYLCSVYNTEAFFGQGTRLTVV.

The rearrangement joins TRBV2 to TRBJ1-2; 9 bases are shared with TRBD1. This CDR3 is 14 amino acids long. Germline values: CDR1 SNHLY, CDR2 FYNNEI. V was clipped by 6 bases and J by 4 bases; unmatched bases: 6. In nucleotides, the CDR3 is TGTGCCAGCAGAGGGACAGGGAATTCCTATGGCTACACCTTC. This translates into CASRGTGNSYGYTF.

The J gene is TRBJ1-1, the V gene TRBV14, with D tentatively TRBD1 (6 bases). Germline lookup yields CDR1 SGHDN and CDR2 FVKESK. The CDR3 totals 13 residues. V was shortened by 4 bases and J by 2 bases, with 8 bases between the two germline ends. In DNA, the CDR3 is TGTGCCAGCAGCCGGGGACAAAACACTGAAGCTTTCTTT. This encodes CASSRGQNTEAFF.

The gene calls are TRBV6-1 and TRBJ1-5; tentative D call: TRBD1 (5 bases). The CDR3 extends over 16 amino acids. Trimming cost V 3 bases and J 8 bases, with 20 bases left between them. Germline-derived CDR1 and CDR2 are MNHNS and SASEGT. The chain's CDR3 is CASSEGLFLGVEPQHF. DNA for the CDR3: TGTGCCAGCAGTGAGGGACTGTTCCTAGGTGTGGAGCCCCAGCATTTT.

This chain links TRBV10-2 with TRBJ2-5; maybe TRBD2 (5 bases). CDR3 length equals 15 residues. With 2 bases removed from V and 5 bases from J, the gap between germline ends came to 15 bases. Germline lookup yields CDR1 WSHSY and CDR2 SAAADI. The CDR3 is CASSETPLGGETQYF. In nucleotides, the CDR3 is TGCGCCAGCAGTGAGACACCTCTAGGAGGCGAGACCCAGTACTTC.

The gene calls are TRBV6-5 and TRBJ1-2; the match to TRBD1 covers 9 bases. From germline, CDR1 is MNHEY and CDR2 SVGAGI. V gave up 2 bases and J gave up 7 bases; unmatched junction bases: 2. This CDR3 region has 13 residues. Written as DNA, the CDR3 is TGTGCCAGCAGTTACGACAGGGGGATTGGCTACACCTTC. This sequence encodes CASSYDRGIGYTF.

The genes are TRBV7-8 and TRBJ2-2; possible D gene TRBD1, 6 bases. The germline V gene has CDR1 SGHVS and CDR2 FQNEAQ. The CDR3 spans 16 residues. Trimming took off 3 bases at V and 6 bases at J, with 17 bases between the two ends. The CDR3 region has the DNA TGTGCCAGCAGCTTTCCGGGACACCCGGAGGCCGGGGAGCTGTTTTTT. It encodes CASSFPGHPEAGELFF.

The chain couples TRBV6-2 or TRBV6-3 to TRBJ2-3, with D possibly TRBD2 on 6 matching bases. Germline lookup yields CDR1 MNHEY and CDR2 SVGEGT. V lost 4 bases to trimming and J lost 0 bases, with 11 bases between them. The CDR3 consists of 15 residues. The CDR3 region has the DNA TGTGCCAGCAGTTCACCGGGACTTAGCACAGATACGCAGTATTTT. Translating gives CASSSPGLSTDTQYF.

The rearrangement joins TRBV3-1 (or the pseudogene TRBV3-2) to TRBJ1-4; TRBD1 agrees at 10 bases. The V and J ends lost 0 bases and 7 bases, in that order; junction bases with no gene match: 5. Germline CDR1 LGHDT, CDR2 YNNKEL (reference sequence). CDR3 length equals 16 residues. CDR3 nucleotide sequence: TGTGCCAGCAGCCAAGATTCGAGGACAGGGGGTGAAAAACTGTTTTTT. Translation: CASSQDSRTGGEKLFF.

The CDR3 DNA is TGTGCCAGCAGTATACAGGTCTCGCCATACGAGCAGTACTTC. It specifies CASSIQVSPYEQYF. This chain connects TRBV28 to TRBJ2-7; possible D gene TRBD1, 5 bases. The germline V and J ends were trimmed by 5 bases and 4 bases, with 15 bases remaining between them. Germline-derived CDR1 and CDR2 are MDHEN and SYDVKM. This CDR3 is 14 amino acids long.

The rearrangement uses TRBV9 and TRBJ2-5, with 7 positions matching TRBD1. Germline V lookup: CDR1 SGDLS, CDR2 YYNGEE. The CDR3 length is 15 residues. The trim removed 2 bases at V and 3 bases at J, leaving 7 bases unmatched. The CDR3 is CASSVRDRPKETQYF. The CDR3 coding sequence is TGTGCCAGCAGCGTCCGGGACAGACCCAAAGAGACCCAGTACTTC.

A few counts support this clone. The CDR3 sequence: CSASPGGITGELFF. In nucleotides, the CDR3 is TGCAGTGCCAGTCCTGGGGGCATCACCGGGGAGCTGTTTTTT. V usage is TRBV20-1 and J usage is TRBJ2-2; D is perhaps TRBD1 (6 bases). This CDR3 has 14 amino acids. Germline V gene sequence: CDR1 DFQATT, CDR2 SNEGSKA (reference sequence). Trimming left V 6 bases short and J 4 bases short, with 15 bases between.

V and J are TRBV7-2 and TRBJ2-3, with 10 bases matching TRBD1. V dropped 5 bases and J dropped 3; count of bases not matched to a gene: 5. The CDR3 sequence is 15 residues long. Germline lookup yields CDR1 SGHTA and CDR2 FQGNSA. CDR3 region: CASSPDRGMTDTQYF. The DNA for the CDR3 is TGTGCCAGCAGCCCGGACAGGGGGATGACAGATACGCAGTATTTT.

J is TRBJ1-3 and V is TRBV19; TRBD1 aligns across 8 bases. This CDR3 comprises 15 residues. The germline gives CDR1 LNHDA, CDR2 SQIVND (reference sequence). V was clipped by 6 bases and J by 3 bases; unmatched bases: 7. This CDR3 reads CASSRTGLYGNTIYF. In DNA form, the CDR3 reads TGTGCCAGTAGCCGGACAGGGCTCTATGGAAACACCATATATTTT.

The V and J genes are TRBV5-4 and TRBJ2-5, with 10 bases identical to TRBD2. Germline-derived CDR1 and CDR2 are SGHNT and YYREEE (reference sequence). The CDR3 runs to 15 residues. Trimming took 2 bases from V and 2 from J; bases not matched to a gene: 3. The CDR3 DNA reads as TGTGCCAGCAGCTTCGGGGGACTAGCGCAAGAGACCCAGTACTTC. Its translation is CASSFGGLAQETQYF.

This chain connects TRBV7-2 to TRBJ2-3; 8 bases match TRBD2. Unmatched junction bases numbered 5, after V lost 6 bases and J lost 0 bases. This CDR3 has 15 residues. CDR1 and CDR2 (germline): SGHTA, FQGNSA. CDR3 residues: CASSTSGRSTDTQYF. The CDR3 region has the DNA TGTGCCAGCAGTACTAGCGGACGCAGCACAGATACGCAGTATTTT.